This is a list of T cell receptor beta chains from one sample in a study of T-cell memory formation after mild COVID-19. MiXCR, applied by TCRdb to the 5' RACE reads, yields one record per CDR3 protein. The repertoire holds around 300,000 distinct CDR3 sequences, about 13% seen once, with about 20% in the top ten. Specimen: PBMCs or a T cell subset sorted from them (not recorded which). These receptor sequences come from a man between 18 and 35 years old who had mild COVID-19 (a few samples of this study predate the infection). Cell type and time point are not known. CDR3s include the opening cysteine and the closing phenylalanine or tryptophan.

TRBV7-2,CASSSSLSGGAFEQYF
TRBV12-3/TRBV12-4,CASSLGGTSGTDTQYF
TRBV29-1,CSVERGDGELFF
TRBV5-6,CASSDTGRDTQYF
TRBV6-2/TRBV6-3,CASSYRDGSSYNEQFF
TRBV4-1,CASSQWDKGGTEAFF
TRBV7-9,CASRHGASGSPLHF
TRBV6-5,CASSSRSGNKAYTF
TRBV20-1,CSAPTGGINSPLHF
TRBV28,CASSFPPGRANTGELFF
TRBV5-4,CASSNNRDRSTDTQYF
TRBV2,CASSEIGDTQYF
TRBV18,CASSPPGRAVGYTF
TRBV4-3,CASSAGYNSGNTIYF
TRBV6-5,CASSFSQGPHTEAFF
TRBV6-2/TRBV6-3,CASSYGTGTVVDGYTF
TRBV28,CASSYYRQPQHF
TRBV10-3,CAISRGGWDTGELFF
TRBV6-6,CVSSSPPVTPGANVLTF
TRBV11-2,CASSLGLHYGYTF
TRBV12-3/TRBV12-4,CASSWSSEQETQYF
TRBV5-1,CASSLLTSGGNYEQYF
TRBV5-1,CASSLGLAGTSYNEQFF
TRBV28,CASSFRGAHTDTQYF
TRBV7-3,CASSLGQWGFDEQFF
TRBV28,CASSPFSGTLDGYTF
TRBV18,CASSGGYRDEQFF
TRBV29-1,CSVILLPLGTQYF
TRBV12-3/TRBV12-4,CASSRTGEQYF
TRBV15,CATAPTSESYNEQFF
TRBV18,CASSPSSTGLETQYF
TRBV7-2,CASSVTRQRQYF
TRBV10-1,CASSESGRLSSEQFF
TRBV5-1,CASSRFFLGRMNTGELFF
TRBV5-6,CASSRWGNQPQHF
TRBV6-5,CASRPPGTGELFF
TRBV5-1,CASSLASVDTQYF
TRBV7-2,CASSPPGTVNNYGYTF
TRBV25-1,CASSDPTGRDTGELFF
TRBV28,CASRGHRGGTGELFF
TRBV5-1,CASSPGQGGRADTQYF
TRBV7-9,CASSSTGTGHSPLHF
TRBV11-3,CASSPALYSYNEQFF
TRBV6-5,CASSPRGGSVNTIYF
TRBV7-9,CASRLTLTSGGSYNEQFF
TRBV5-1,CASSLGGYGRFATEAFF
TRBV7-6,CASSGGQGANEKLFF
TRBV11-2,CASTRLFVTDTQYF
TRBV6-5,CASSSAYYSGANVLTF
TRBV20-1,CSARGQGLEQYF
TRBV12-3/TRBV12-4,CASSFLAGGHKDTQYF
TRBV6-1,CASRRPSESGANVLTF
TRBV27,CASSSASGGRETQYF
TRBV5-1,CASNSGNRGQETQYF